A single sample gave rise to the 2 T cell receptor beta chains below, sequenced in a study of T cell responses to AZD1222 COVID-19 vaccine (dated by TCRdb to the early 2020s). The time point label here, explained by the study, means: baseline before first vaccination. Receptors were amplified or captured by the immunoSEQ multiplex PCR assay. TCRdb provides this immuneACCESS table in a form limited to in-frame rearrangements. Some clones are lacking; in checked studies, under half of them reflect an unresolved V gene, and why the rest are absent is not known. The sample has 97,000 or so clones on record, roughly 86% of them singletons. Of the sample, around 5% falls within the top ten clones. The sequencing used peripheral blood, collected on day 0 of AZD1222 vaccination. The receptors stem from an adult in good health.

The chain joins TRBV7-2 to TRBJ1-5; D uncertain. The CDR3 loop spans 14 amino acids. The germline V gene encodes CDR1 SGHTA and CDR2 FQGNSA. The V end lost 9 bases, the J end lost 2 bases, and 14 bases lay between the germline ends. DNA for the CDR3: TGTGCCAGTTGTAGACCCCACGGCAATCAGCCCCAGCATTTT. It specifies CASCRPHGNQPQHF. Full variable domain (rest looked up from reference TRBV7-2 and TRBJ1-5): GAGVSQSPSNKVTEKGKDVELRCDPISGHTALYWYRQSLGQGLEFLIYFQGNSAPDKSGLPSDRFSAERTGGSVSTLTIQRTQQEDSAVYLCASCRPHGNQPQHFGDGTRLSIL.

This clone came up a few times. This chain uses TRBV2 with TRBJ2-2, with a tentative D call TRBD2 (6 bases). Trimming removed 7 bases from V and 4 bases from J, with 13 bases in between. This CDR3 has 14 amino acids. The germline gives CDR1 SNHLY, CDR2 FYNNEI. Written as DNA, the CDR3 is TGTGCCAGCATGGAGAGGGAGGTCACCGGGGAGCTGTTTTTT. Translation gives CASMEREVTGELFF.